The clone carrying this T cell receptor beta chain was found once. The sample belongs to a study of blood T cells in healthy people across ages. Through a sample-barcoded 5' primer and a J-beta primer mix, a second PCR was run for about 6 to 11 cycles. Tags on each cDNA molecule came from a template-switch adaptor with 12 random nucleotides. TCRdb analysed the 5' RACE reads with MiXCR anew, one entry per CDR3 protein. The table has roughly 1,300,000 distinct CDR3 sequences, 45% to 70% seen once; the top ten hold 5.5% to 8%. CDR3 length: 17 residues. Germline V gives CDR1 MNHEY, CDR2 SMNVEV (reference sequence). V lost 5 bases and J lost 7; bases outside the gene matches: 11. All donors came from Russia, were Caucasian and healthy, and spanned ages about 6 to 100. Researchers report isolating at least 6 million PBMCs per sample.

The V call is TRBV27, the J call TRBJ2-2, with TRBD2 matching 12 bases. Sequenced: blood. The receptor was isolated from a man aged 18 to 30 in good health. CDR3 nucleotides: TGTGCCAGCAGTCTCAACCCTAGCGGGGGGGCGGTCGGGGAGCTGTTTTTT. Encoded protein: CASSLNPSGGAVGELFF.